Each of the 17 T cell receptor beta chains below was sequenced from the same sample in a study of T cell responses to AZD1222 COVID-19 vaccine. Sequencing used immunoSEQ multiplex PCR; TCRdb keeps in-frame clones, though not all of them. The sample has some 120,000 clones; 80% to 90% are singletons. Sequencing used peripheral blood, obtained on day 0 of AZD1222 vaccination. The receptors derive from an adult in good health.

The chain is built from TRBV30 and TRBJ1-5; D gene ambiguous. V dropped 3 bases and J dropped 0 bases, with 12 bases sitting between them. The CDR3 length is 15 residues. The germline V gene encodes CDR1 GTSNPN and CDR2 SVGIG (reference sequence). For the CDR3, the DNA is TGTGCCTGGAGAGAAGGGTATTATAGCAATCAGCCCCAGCATTTT. Amino acids: CAWREGYYSNQPQHF.

This clone was seen only a few times. The genes are TRBV28 and TRBJ1-5; 7 bases are shared with TRBD1. J was trimmed by 1 base and V by 7 bases; bases with no gene match: 7. Germline values: CDR1 MDHEN, CDR2 SYDVKM. The length of the CDR3 is 15 residues. CDR3 protein: CASTGGKRSNQPQHF. The CDR3 DNA is TGTGCCAGCACAGGGGGGAAAAGGAGCAATCAGCCCCAGCATTTT.

V is TRBV18 and J is TRBJ2-5; D is ambiguous. The CDR3 sequence is 14 residues long. V was shortened by 2 bases and J by 2 bases, with 9 bases between the two germline ends. Germline CDR1 KGHSH, CDR2 LQKENI. The CDR3 is CASSPFQQQETQYF. The CDR3 DNA follows: TGTGCCAGCTCACCATTCCAGCAACAAGAGACCCAGTACTTC.

This chain joins TRBV30 and TRBJ1-4; D unclear. The length of the CDR3 is 12 residues. The V gene's germline CDR1 is GTSNPN and CDR2 SVGIG (reference sequence). The germline V and J ends were trimmed by 5 bases and 8 bases, with 12 bases remaining between them. The CDR3 protein is CAWSRVWEKLFF. CDR3 nucleotide sequence: TGTGCCTGGTCTCGGGTGTGGGAAAAACTGTTTTTT.

The chain uses TRBV18 and TRBJ1-1; D is perhaps TRBD1 (6 bases). This CDR3 has 15 residues. From germline, CDR1 is KGHSH and CDR2 LQKENI. V lost 3 bases and J lost 0, with 11 bases in between. In DNA form, the CDR3 reads TGTGCCAGCTCACCTTCGGGACACCTGAACACTGAAGCTTTCTTT. This sequence encodes CASSPSGHLNTEAFF.

V gene TRBV30 combines with J gene TRBJ1-3, with a tentative D call TRBD1 (5 bases). Trimming removed 3 bases from V and 0 bases from J, with 15 bases in between. This CDR3 is 16 amino acids long. Germline values: CDR1 GTSNPN, CDR2 SVGIG (reference sequence). The CDR3 DNA sequence: TGTGCCTGGAGCTTTGGAGACAGTGACTCTGGAAACACCATATATTTT. It translates to CAWSFGDSDSGNTIYF.

V usage is TRBV6-5 and J usage is TRBJ1-5; 9 nucleotides line up with TRBD1. This CDR3 contains 14 residues. J gave up 7 bases and V 9 bases, and 10 bases lay outside the gene matches. Germline lookup yields CDR1 MNHEY and CDR2 SVGAGI. CDR3 nucleotides: TGTGCCAGTGATGACAGGGGGGATGGACAGCCCCAGCATTTT. It codes for CASDDRGDGQPQHF.

This chain uses TRBV6-5 with TRBJ2-5; 7 positions match TRBD2. In germline, CDR1 is MNHEY, CDR2 SVGAGI. V lost 5 bases and J lost 2; bases outside the gene matches: 5. The CDR3 runs to 14 residues. As DNA, the CDR3 is TGTGCCAGCAGTCTAACGGGAGGACAAGAGACCCAGTACTTC. It translates to CASSLTGGQETQYF.

The chain recombines TRBV30 with TRBJ2-7; the D gene could be TRBD1 or TRBD2 (5 bases each). Deletions cut 1 base from V and 13 bases from J, with 17 bases between. In germline, CDR1 is GTSNPN, CDR2 SVGIG (reference sequence). The CDR3 extends over 12 amino acids. The chain's CDR3 is CAWSAQSGTPYF. CDR3 DNA: TGTGCCTGGAGTGCCCAATCCGGGACCCCTTACTTC.

The V gene is TRBV3-1 (or the pseudogene TRBV3-2), the J gene TRBJ1-2, with D possibly matching TRBD1 (5 bases). Per the germline V gene, CDR1 is LGHDT and CDR2 is YNNKEL (reference sequence). The CDR3 covers 16 residues. Trimming stripped 2 bases from V and 4 bases from J, with 17 bases between. The CDR3 nucleotides read TGTGCCAGCAGCCAAACGCAGCAGGGACTCGGCTATGGCTACACCTTC. Its protein is CASSQTQQGLGYGYTF.

The J gene is TRBJ1-4, the V gene TRBV28, with 7 nucleotides matching TRBD1. This CDR3 has 14 residues. Germline V gene data show CDR1 as MDHEN and CDR2 as SYDVKM. Trimming cost V 6 bases and J 4 bases; bases outside gene matches: 5. CDR3 sequence: CASSVTGFNEKLFF. The CDR3 DNA is TGTGCCAGCAGCGTGACAGGGTTTAATGAAAAACTGTTTTTT.

The V gene is TRBV7-2, the J gene TRBJ2-7, with 7 bases lining up with TRBD2. Germline loops: CDR1 SGHTA, CDR2 FQGNSA. CDR3 length: 16 residues. The J segment lost 3 bases and the V segment lost 6 bases, leaving 14 bases of the junction unmatched. CDR3 DNA sequence: TGTGCCAGCAGTAGCGGGCTCCGGGCCGGGTACTACGAGCAGTACTTC. It yields the protein CASSSGLRAGYYEQYF.

This chain connects TRBV28 to TRBJ2-2; possibly TRBD1 for D (5 bases). Trimming took off 2 bases at V and 8 bases at J, with 12 bases between the two ends. The CDR3 has 14 residues. Germline lookup yields CDR1 MDHEN and CDR2 SYDVKM. CDR3 sequence: CASSLGPRTGELFF. The CDR3 DNA reads TGTGCCAGCAGTTTAGGGCCCAGGACAGGGGAGCTGTTTTTT.

This clone came up a few times. The chain uses TRBV4-2 and TRBJ2-7; D is possibly TRBD2 (5 bases). V dropped 4 bases and J dropped 0 bases, with 13 bases sitting between them. Germline-derived CDR1 and CDR2 are LGHNA and YNFKEQ. The CDR3 is 15 amino acids. The CDR3 sequence is CASSRVGGFSYEQYF. DNA of the CDR3: TGTGCCAGCAGCCGCGTCGGAGGCTTCTCCTACGAGCAGTACTTC.

The chain employs TRBV6-5 and TRBJ1-5; D may be TRBD1 (5 bases). The CDR3 length is 15 residues. CDR1 and CDR2 from the germline V gene are MNHEY and SVGAGI. V was pared by 6 bases and J by 7 bases, with 19 bases between. CDR3 in amino acids: CASSRGRRLDQPQHF. Written as DNA, the CDR3 is TGTGCCAGCAGCCGGGGACGCCGACTTGACCAGCCCCAGCATTTT.

The J gene is TRBJ2-2, the V gene TRBV7-8; D is undetermined. The germline V gene encodes CDR1 SGHVS and CDR2 FQNEAQ. The CDR3 has 16 amino acids. With 2 bases removed from V and 2 bases from J, the gap between germline ends came to 12 bases. CDR3 bases: TGTGCCAGCAGCTTACGATTTAGGACCAACACCGGGGAGCTGTTTTTT. Protein product: CASSLRFRTNTGELFF.

The chain has TRBV19 and TRBJ2-2; TRBD1 matches 10 bases. J lost 7 bases, V lost 6 bases, and 5 bases had no gene match. This CDR3 comprises 14 residues. The V gene's germline CDR1 is LNHDA and CDR2 SQIVND (reference sequence). The CDR3 sequence is CASSATGGIGELFF. The CDR3 nucleotides read TGTGCCAGTAGCGCGACAGGGGGCATCGGGGAGCTGTTTTTT. The whole variable domain, filled in from reference TRBV19 and TRBJ2-2, reads DGGITQSPKYLFRKEGQNVTLSCEQNLNHDAMYWYRQDPGQGLRLIYYSQIVNDFQKGDIAEGYSVSREKKESFPLTVTSAQKNPTAFYLCASSATGGIGELFFGEGSRLTVL.